This TCR beta chain derives from a study of shared clonotypes between healthy human individuals (dated by TCRdb to the early 2020s). About the study as a whole: A couple of women and three men aged 18 to 49 years were included in the cohort. Blood TCR repertoires of a handful of healthy adults were deeply sequenced to estimate repertoire size and the extent of clonotype sharing between individuals. To increase sequencing depth and limit assay-specific biases, different laboratories used diverse techniques to prepare libraries and sequence TCR repertoires. For each donor, CD4 naive and CD4 memory were each run on three plates, CD8 naive on two plates, and CD8 memory on one plate. Leukapheresis yielded between about 0.94 and 10 billion PBMCs per donor.

V is trimmed back by 8 bases and J by 2 bases, and the junction contains 3 bases that no gene match accounts for. The cysteine opens and the phenylalanine closes a CDR3 of 12 amino acids. The kept DNA is CDR3 alone, 36 bases in frame from the first base. Looking up the germline V gene yields CDR1 SGHAT and CDR2 FQNNGV. Broad study findings and their caveats: Estimated clonotype richness was generally larger for naive than for memory subsets. Sharing across a few donors was observed for around 5% of naive CD4, about 3.2% of naive CD8, over 2% of memory CD4, and about 0.4% of memory CD8 clonotypes. Because the study included only a small number of donors, the genetic and exposure-history diversity represented was limited. Sampling was restricted to blood, and TCR repertoires in tissues likely differ from the TCR repertoires found in blood. Clonotypes shared by all four sorted-subset donors showed higher generation probabilities than non-shared clonotypes. Incomplete sequencing was indicated by rarefaction of sorted-subset datasets, despite the large sequencing depth. Pairwise subsampling indicated that sequencing depth was expected to affect the degree of clonotype sharing among donors.

On this clone: There is no known antigen for this receptor. There are no base qualities to consult, and no much larger clone falls within one base.

Using the deep immunoSEQ assay, multiplex PCR amplified TCR CDR3 regions from genomic DNA. For each cell subset, the extracted genomic DNA was distributed evenly across all wells of several immunoSEQ 96-well plates, and each plate served as one replicate. For sorted subsets, 200 to 250 ng of genomic DNA, equivalent to some 30,000 T cell genomes, went into each replicate PCR. Purified libraries were quantified with a Qubit 3.0 fluorometer, sized on a Bioanalyzer 2100, and re-quantified with the KAPA Library Quantification kit. A separate single-read 150-cycle Illumina NextSeq 550 flow cell was used to sequence each immunoSEQ 96-well plate. The original methods were these. The immunoSEQ output contained only junctional sequences without quality scores, so filtering could not match that applied to full-length reads. To assign V/J genes and CDR3, sequences were annotated against IMGT germline references using PyIR, a Python wrapper for IgBLAST v1.9. Reads were removed for weak V/J assignments (E-value above 1e-6), missing CDR3, stop codons, out-of-frame junctions, or ambiguous translated residues. V3J clonotypes were defined as sequences sharing the same inferred V gene, J gene, and CDR3 amino acid sequence. Percentage overlap between repertoires was calculated by dividing the number of shared unique clonotypes by the size of the smaller repertoire. RTK rarefaction, the Chao1 estimator, and Recon v2.1 estimates of unobserved clonotypes were used to assess repertoire richness. Generation probabilities were computed with OLGA for all TCRbeta clonotypes obtained by the gDNA method from several donors. TCRdb holds this immuneACCESS table with in-frame rearrangements only. Some clones are missing; in checked studies, unresolved V genes explain under half, and the rest has no known cause. V, J and clone size were drawn from that table, and D and trimming were deduced from the DNA. In all, the sample holds 2 million to 2.5 million clones, and approximately 96% of those were seen once. Approximately 0.13% of the sample is held by the ten biggest clonotypes.

The donors were healthy, HIV-negative adults with no recently reported acute infections or vaccinations. Only Caucasian adults living in Nashville, Tennessee, USA were represented among the donors. Magnetic negative selection was used to enrich CD4+ T cells, after which naive cells were positively selected on CD45RA and the negative fraction became the memory subset. Blood was obtained by leukapheresis, after which PBMCs were separated by Ficoll-Histopaque density gradient centrifugation and cryopreserved in liquid nitrogen vapor phase. Analytical flow cytometry was used to check the purity and quantity of each magnetically sorted T cell population. From each sorted fraction, genomic DNA was isolated and quantified by UV absorbance on a Nanodrop 2000c.

The sequence was collected from a man aged 18 to 30 in good health. The material sequenced was naive CD4+ T cells sorted from blood. The sample's cell subset or site, from its label and the paper: CD45RA+ positively selected. The chain is encoded by TRBV11-2 joined to TRBJ2-7; 7 middle bases align to TRBD1. The CDR3 is CASGDSTYEQYF. DNA sequence: TGTGCCAGCGGGGACAGTACCTACGAGCAGTACTTC.